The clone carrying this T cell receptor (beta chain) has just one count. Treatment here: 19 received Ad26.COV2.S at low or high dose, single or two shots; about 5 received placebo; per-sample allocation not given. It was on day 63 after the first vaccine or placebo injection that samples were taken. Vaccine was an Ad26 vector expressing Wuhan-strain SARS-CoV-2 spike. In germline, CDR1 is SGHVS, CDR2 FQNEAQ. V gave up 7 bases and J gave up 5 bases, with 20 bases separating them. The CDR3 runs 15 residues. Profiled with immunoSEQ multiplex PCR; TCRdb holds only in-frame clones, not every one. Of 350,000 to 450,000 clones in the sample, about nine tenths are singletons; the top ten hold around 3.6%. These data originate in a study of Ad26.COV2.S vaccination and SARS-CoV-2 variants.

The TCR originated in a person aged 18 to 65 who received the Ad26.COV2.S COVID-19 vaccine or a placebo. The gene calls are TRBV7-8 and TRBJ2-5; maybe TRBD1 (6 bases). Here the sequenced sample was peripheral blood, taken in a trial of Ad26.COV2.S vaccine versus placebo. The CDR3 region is CASILRQTRGETQYF. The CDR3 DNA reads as TGTGCCAGCATACTCCGTCAAACGAGGGGGGAGACCCAGTACTTC.